Described below is a single TCR beta chain sequence and its context. Everyone who took part was about 18 to 90 years old, and they came from about two dozen US areas. Participants were placed into cohorts based on the clinical history they reported. Each exposed participant met a COVID-19 case in the 2 weeks preceding study entry. The data were taken from a study of blood T cell repertoires in COVID-19. Study at large: PBMCs, B-cell-depleted T cells, or T cells provided the cDNA or gDNA that made up the material.

Clones were read by immunoSEQ multiplex PCR, and TCRdb kept only the in-frame ones, dropping some. The sample shows 400,000 to 500,000 clones, about 88% of them seen only once. The sequenced sample was PBMCs or T cells enriched from blood (not recorded which). The clonotype was recovered from a woman aged 18-29 years who had been exposed to COVID-19.

This CDR3 reads CASSLTGSNEQYF. The CDR3 coding sequence is TGTGCCAGCAGTTTGACAGGGTCTAACGAGCAGTACTTC. The chain carries TRBV28 and TRBJ2-7; 7 bases fit TRBD1. V lost 3 bases and J lost 5; bases outside the gene matches: 4. Germline CDR1 MDHEN, CDR2 SYDVKM. This CDR3 is 13 amino acids long.